This TCR beta chain came from a study of blood T cell repertoires in COVID-19. Study details: T cells, B-cell-depleted T cells, or PBMCs supplied cDNA or gDNA.

With 5 bases clipped from V and 7 bases from J, the junction kept 5 bases outside the gene matches. CDR1 and CDR2 from the germline V gene are MNHEY and SMNVEV (reference sequence). CDR3 length: 14 residues. In the study's own analysis: Estimation of nucleated cell counts was performed using reference gene primer amplification. TCRdb's copy holds only in-frame clones and misses some; the assay was immunoSEQ multiplex PCR. D and trimming were read from the DNA, whereas the V and J calls and clone size are those reported in that table. Of over 150,000 clones listed, around four fifths are singletons. J is TRBJ2-2 and V is TRBV27, with 9 bases lining up with TRBD1. This clonotype originated in a woman aged 55-69 years with acute or convalescent COVID-19. Sequencing used peripheral blood. CDR3 sequence reads: CASSARQGDGELFF. The CDR3 region has the DNA TGTGCCAGCAGTGCGCGACAGGGGGACGGGGAGCTGTTTTTT.